The clone carrying this T cell receptor (beta chain) came up once. These data are taken from a study of T cell changes during pregnancy in multiple sclerosis. From germline, CDR1 is ENHRY and CDR2 SYGVKD. With 6 bases clipped from V and 4 bases from J, the junction kept 8 bases outside the gene matches. The CDR3 consists of 14 residues. Using immunoSEQ multiplex PCR, the repertoire was profiled, and TCRdb retains in-frame clones only, with some absent. The repertoire has more than 30,000 clones, about 93% of them found once; the top ten carry about 0.35%. The receptor comes from a female donor in good health, enrolled as a control in a pregnancy study. The material was CD4+ T cells from peripheral blood mononuclear cells, obtained in the third trimester of pregnancy. The chain has TRBV10-3 and TRBJ2-7, with 8 bases lining up with TRBD1. CDR3 in DNA: TGTGCCATCAGGGCCGACAGGGGTGGATACGAGCAGTACTTC. Protein sequence: CAIRADRGGYEQYF.